These 20 T cell receptor beta chains originate from one sample sequenced in a study of T cell changes during pregnancy in multiple sclerosis. Assay used: immunoSEQ multiplex PCR; TCRdb lists only in-frame clones, some missing. The sample holds roughly 63,000 clones; around 93% are singletons and the top ten take around 4%. Sequencing was performed on CD8+ T cells from peripheral blood mononuclear cells, taken in the second trimester of pregnancy. These receptors all come from a female donor with multiple sclerosis, enrolled in a pregnancy study.

This clone was seen only once. The rearrangement joins TRBV4-1 to TRBJ1-1; D remains ambiguous. This CDR3 has 14 residues. V shed 1 base and J shed 0 bases, with 6 bases lying between them. Germline CDR1 and CDR2: MGHRA and YSYEKL. CDR3 residues: CASSQAGMNTEAFF. DNA for the CDR3: TGCGCCAGCAGCCAAGCCGGGATGAACACTGAAGCTTTCTTT.

The V and J genes are TRBV19 and TRBJ2-4, with 14 bases that match TRBD2. The junction had 9 bases not matched to a gene; V was cut back by 6 bases and J by 8 bases. Germline V gene lookup returns CDR1 LNHDA and CDR2 SQIVND (reference sequence). The CDR3 totals 16 residues. The CDR3 coding sequence is TGTGCCAGTAGCCAGGGGACTAGCGGGAGTGGGGACATTCAGTACTTC. Its translation: CASSQGTSGSGDIQYF.

The rearrangement uses TRBV6-1 and TRBJ1-5, with TRBD1 identical over 10 bases. This CDR3 spans 15 amino acids. CDR1 and CDR2 from the germline V gene are MNHNS and SASEGT. V lost 6 bases, J lost 3 bases, and 5 bases stayed unmatched. CDR3 bases: TGTGCCAGCAGCCGGGACAGGGGAAACAATCAGCCCCAGCATTTT. Protein product: CASSRDRGNNQPQHF.

This sequence joins TRBV14 and TRBJ2-7; D might be TRBD2 (6 bases). Looked up from germline, CDR1 is SGHDN and CDR2 is FVKESK. The CDR3 length is 15 residues. The V and J ends lost 2 bases and 2 bases respectively, with 13 bases between them. The CDR3 DNA reads TGTGCCAGCAGCCAATATTTGGGGGGAACCTACGAGCAGTACTTC. Translating gives CASSQYLGGTYEQYF. Looking up the rest from reference TRBV14 and TRBJ2-7 gives the full variable domain: EAGVTQFPSHSVIEKGQTVTLRCDPISGHDNLYWYRRVMGKEIKFLLHFVKESKQDESGMPNNRFLAERTGGTYSTLKVQPAELEDSGVYFCASSQYLGGTYEQYFGPGTRLTVT.

This sequence joins TRBV7-9 and TRBJ2-7; 8 bases are shared with TRBD1. V was clipped by 1 base and J by 3 bases; unmatched bases: 5. The CDR3 extends over 15 amino acids. Germline lookup yields CDR1 SEHNR and CDR2 FQNEAQ (reference sequence). Written as DNA, the CDR3 is TGTGCCAGCAGCTTAGGCCAGGGGGCAATCTACGAGCAGTACTTC. Translating it yields CASSLGQGAIYEQYF.

V and J are TRBV9 and TRBJ1-3, with D perhaps matching TRBD1 (6 bases). The V end lost 3 bases, the J end lost 10 bases, and 8 bases lay between the germline ends. The CDR3 is 11 residues long. CDR1 is SGDLS and CDR2 is YYNGEE in the germline V gene. The CDR3, as DNA: TGTGCCAGCAGCGGGGACACTACCATATATTTT. Amino acid sequence: CASSGDTTIYF.

V and J are TRBV9 and TRBJ1-2; 8 positions match TRBD1. The CDR3 is made up of 15 amino acids. CDR1 and CDR2 (germline): SGDLS, YYNGEE. J gave up 5 bases and V 3 bases, and 9 bases lay outside the gene matches. CDR3 loop: CASSARDRSDYGYTF. The CDR3 DNA reads as TGTGCCAGCAGCGCAAGGGACAGGTCCGATTATGGCTACACCTTC.

Only one count was recorded for this clone. CDR3 loop: CASSPPGNYGYTF. The CDR3 DNA reads as TGTGCCAGCAGCCCGCCCGGGAACTATGGCTACACCTTC. The chain recombines TRBV7-9 with TRBJ1-2; unclear D gene. The CDR3 totals 13 residues. The V end lost 5 bases, the J end lost 2 bases, and 9 bases lay between the germline ends. CDR1 is SEHNR, CDR2 FQNEAQ, per germline (reference sequence).

The sample holds one count of this clone. V and J are TRBV6-1 and TRBJ2-2; TRBD2 aligns across 8 bases. J lost 3 bases, V lost 7 bases, and 4 bases had no gene match. Germline V gene sequence: CDR1 MNHNS, CDR2 SASEGT. This CDR3 contains 14 residues. Here the CDR3 DNA reads TGTGCCAGCACTCCAGCGGGGGACACCGGGGAGCTGTTTTTT. Protein product: CASTPAGDTGELFF.

The gene calls are TRBV7-9 and TRBJ1-2; 7 positions agree with TRBD1. The CDR3 sequence is 14 residues long. The trim removed 0 bases at V and 5 bases at J, leaving 3 bases unmatched. The germline V gene encodes CDR1 SEHNR and CDR2 FQNEAQ (reference sequence). The CDR3 loop reads CASSLADRRYGYTF. The DNA for the CDR3 is TGTGCCAGCAGCTTAGCGGACAGGAGGTATGGCTACACCTTC.

In its sample, this clone was seen a few times. This rearrangement joins TRBV19 to TRBJ1-2; a weak D match, TRBD1 (5 bases). V was shortened by 3 bases and J by 4 bases, with 9 bases between the two germline ends. Germline-derived CDR1 and CDR2 are LNHDA and SQIVND (reference sequence). The CDR3 is 13 amino acids. The CDR3 coding sequence is TGTGCCAGTAGTATGCAGGGAGGCTATGGCTACACCTTC. Translating it yields CASSMQGGYGYTF. Drawing the rest from reference TRBV19 and TRBJ1-2, the complete variable domain is DGGITQSPKYLFRKEGQNVTLSCEQNLNHDAMYWYRQDPGQGLRLIYYSQIVNDFQKGDIAEGYSVSREKKESFPLTVTSAQKNPTAFYLCASSMQGGYGYTFGSGTRLTVV.

The chain joins TRBV5-1 to TRBJ2-5, with 9 bases identical to TRBD1. The CDR3 contains 17 residues. CDR1 is SGHRS, CDR2 YFSETQ, per germline. V shed 4 bases, J shed 5 bases, and the junction held 15 bases outside the gene matches. CDR3 loop: CASSTLSGTGYSETQYF. DNA of the CDR3: TGCGCCAGCAGCACCCTATCTGGGACAGGGTATTCGGAGACCCAGTACTTC. The whole variable domain, filled in from reference TRBV5-1 and TRBJ2-5, reads KAGVTQTPRYLIKTRGQQVTLSCSPISGHRSVSWYQQTPGQGLQFLFEYFSETQRNKGNFPGRFSGRQFSNSRSEMNVSTLELGDSALYLCASSTLSGTGYSETQYFGPGTRLLVL.

The rearrangement links TRBV7-9 to TRBJ1-2; D not certain. The germline CDR1 and CDR2 sequences are SEHNR and FQNEAQ (reference sequence). CDR3 length: 12 residues. V dropped 1 base and J dropped 8 bases, with 8 bases sitting between them. The CDR3 reads CASSLGVQGYTF. The CDR3 DNA reads TGTGCCAGCAGCTTAGGGGTACAGGGCTACACCTTC.

Details on this clone: One end of the junction fails to match germline, which may point to a read error. The rearrangement links TRBV6-6 to TRBJ2-5; 8 nucleotides line up with TRBD2. The CDR3 spans 12 residues. Germline V gene sequence: CDR1 MNHNY, CDR2 SVGAGI (reference sequence). CDR3 residues: CASSLEGTRHNF. Here the CDR3 DNA reads TGTGCCAGCAGCCTCGAGGGGACTAGACATAACTTC.

The chain has TRBV4-3 and TRBJ1-5; D gene uncertain. Germline values: CDR1 LGHNA, CDR2 YSLEER. The CDR3 is 15 amino acids. V shed 4 bases and J shed 0 bases, with 10 bases lying between them. Written as DNA, the CDR3 is TGCGCCAGCAGCCCACAGTTATATAGCAATCAGCCCCAGCATTTT. This codes for CASSPQLYSNQPQHF.

This chain joins TRBV28 and TRBJ1-5, with D possibly being TRBD1 (5 bases). CDR1 and CDR2 (germline): MDHEN, SYDVKM. The germline V and J ends were trimmed by 2 bases and 1 base, with 15 bases remaining between them. The CDR3 totals 17 residues. CDR3 nucleotides: TGTGCCAGCAGTTTAGCCCTGGGGGGGGGAAGCAATCAGCCCCAGCATTTT. Amino acid sequence: CASSLALGGGSNQPQHF. Variable domain in full (rest from reference TRBV28 and TRBJ1-5): DVKVTQSSRYLVKRTGEKVFLECVQDMDHENMFWYRQDPGLGLRLIYFSYDVKMKEKGDIPEGYSVSREKKERFSLILESASTNQTSMYLCASSLALGGGSNQPQHFGDGTRLSIL.

This clone has just a few counts. J is TRBJ2-7 and V is TRBV27; D is perhaps TRBD1 (6 bases). The CDR3 totals 14 residues. The V end lost 3 bases, the J end lost 3 bases, and 12 bases lay between the germline ends. Per the germline V gene, CDR1 is MNHEY and CDR2 is SMNVEV (reference sequence). The CDR3 loop reads CASSLSGVLYEQYF. CDR3 bases: TGTGCCAGCAGTTTGTCAGGGGTCCTCTACGAGCAGTACTTC.

This sequence joins TRBV6-5 and TRBJ2-5, with TRBD1 matching over 8 bases. Losses at the gene ends were 0 bases for V and 6 bases for J; bases not matched to a gene: 6. The CDR3 runs 15 residues. Per germline, CDR1 MNHEY and CDR2 SVGAGI. The CDR3 here is CASSYSARGLKTQYF. The CDR3 DNA sequence: TGTGCCAGCAGTTACTCTGCCAGGGGGCTAAAGACCCAGTACTTC.

The V and J genes are TRBV27 and TRBJ1-1, with a weak D call TRBD1 (6 bases). V gave up 0 bases and J gave up 4 bases, with 15 bases separating them. Germline CDR1 MNHEY, CDR2 SMNVEV (reference sequence). The CDR3 is 16 amino acids. The CDR3 sequence is CASSLSVRGGVTEAFF. In DNA, the CDR3 is TGTGCCAGCAGTTTATCCGTTCGAGGGGGTGTCACTGAAGCTTTCTTT.

The rearrangement joins TRBV5-1 to TRBJ1-2; TRBD1 matches at 8 bases. V shed 3 bases and J 8 bases; nucleotides not matched to a gene: 6. This CDR3 contains 13 residues. The V gene's germline CDR1 is SGHRS and CDR2 YFSETQ. CDR3 DNA: TGCGCCAGCAGCTATGGACAGGGTAGCGGCTACACCTTC. Encoded protein: CASSYGQGSGYTF.